This TCR beta chain originates from a study of CD8 T cells in ankylosing spondylitis. Germline-derived CDR1 and CDR2 are DFQATT and SNEGSKA (reference sequence). V lost 3 bases to trimming and J lost 2 bases, with 17 bases between them. CDR3 length equals 15 residues. TCRdb called the 5' RACE reads again in MiXCR, with one record for every CDR3 protein. This sample has around 150,000 distinct CDR3 sequences, with about a third found just once. The sequenced sample consisted of synovial fluid, either unsorted or a sorted T cell fraction (not recorded which). This TCR was recovered from a male donor with ankylosing spondylitis. The J gene is TRBJ2-7, the V gene TRBV20-1; D could derive from TRBD1 or TRBD2 (6 bases each). The chain's CDR3 is CSARPWRGAAYEQYF. The CDR3 DNA reads as TGCAGTGCTAGGCCCTGGAGGGGGGCCGCCTACGAGCAGTACTTC.